The rows below give T cell receptor beta chains drawn from one sample of a study of blood T cell repertoires in COVID-19. The data were produced by immunoSEQ multiplex PCR, yet TCRdb's version contains in-frame clones alone and is incomplete. The sample includes some 14,000 clones, approximately 78% of them seen just once. The sequenced sample consisted of peripheral blood. All receptors derive from a man older than 75 with active or convalescent COVID-19. The CDR3 runs from the conserved cysteine through the conserved F or W. Each record gives: V gene, J gene, clone size, CDR3 protein. Clone size is not always given. Where it is, it says once, few, many or a class for expanded clones.

v_gene: TRBV4-3; j_gene: TRBJ2-3; abundance: once; CDR3aa: CASSQEVARSTDTQYF
v_gene: TRBV4-1; j_gene: TRBJ2-4; abundance: .; CDR3aa: CASSQDGQASLAKNIQYF
v_gene: TRBV20-1; j_gene: TRBJ2-3; abundance: .; CDR3aa: CSAPAGGRQYF
v_gene: TRBV9; j_gene: TRBJ2-3; abundance: few; CDR3aa: CASSVLDRPQLDTQYF
v_gene: TRBV14; j_gene: TRBJ1-1; abundance: .; CDR3aa: CASSPPGDTEAFF
v_gene: TRBV5-1; j_gene: TRBJ2-2; abundance: few; CDR3aa: CASSLARGVAGELFF
v_gene: TRBV6-5; j_gene: TRBJ2-3; abundance: once; CDR3aa: CASSYVLAGDTDTQYF
v_gene: TRBV18; j_gene: TRBJ2-5; abundance: .; CDR3aa: CASSPKRGGQETQYF
v_gene: TRBV10-1; j_gene: TRBJ2-7; abundance: .; CDR3aa: CASSPTGGSEQYF
v_gene: TRBV6-5; j_gene: TRBJ1-1; abundance: .; CDR3aa: CASSNGQGISEAFF
v_gene: TRBV6-4; j_gene: TRBJ1-3; abundance: .; CDR3aa: CASSAAGGNTIYF
v_gene: TRBV9; j_gene: TRBJ2-5; abundance: few; CDR3aa: CASSVEDRGRGLETQYF
v_gene: TRBV11-3; j_gene: TRBJ1-2; abundance: .; CDR3aa: CASSLGQGSYGYTF
v_gene: TRBV7-3; j_gene: TRBJ1-6; abundance: .; CDR3aa: CASSPGGNNSPLHF
v_gene: TRBV19; j_gene: TRBJ1-1; abundance: once; CDR3aa: CASSISVIGGLNTEAFF
v_gene: TRBV6-5; j_gene: TRBJ1-4; abundance: .; CDR3aa: CASSSSNEKLFF
v_gene: TRBV28; j_gene: TRBJ1-4; abundance: .; CDR3aa: CASSGTGTGSDEKLFF
v_gene: TRBV11-3; j_gene: TRBJ2-2; abundance: .; CDR3aa: CATQTALTGTGELFF
v_gene: TRBV20-1; j_gene: TRBJ2-7; abundance: .; CDR3aa: CSARTGVEQYF
v_gene: TRBV7-8; j_gene: TRBJ1-4; abundance: .; CDR3aa: CASSTGTLEKLFF
v_gene: TRBV5-1; j_gene: TRBJ1-2; abundance: .; CDR3aa: CASSLVGGGNGYTF
v_gene: TRBV7-3; j_gene: TRBJ2-1; abundance: few; CDR3aa: CASSLGGSKFF
v_gene: TRBV5-1; j_gene: TRBJ1-1; abundance: .; CDR3aa: CASSPRLNTEAFF
v_gene: TRBV6-5; j_gene: TRBJ2-7; abundance: .; CDR3aa: CASSYWQGEEQYF
v_gene: TRBV28; j_gene: TRBJ1-3; abundance: few; CDR3aa: CASSILTGGGNTIYF
v_gene: TRBV19; j_gene: TRBJ1-2; abundance: .; CDR3aa: CASNTGHSGVGYTF
v_gene: TRBV7-9; j_gene: TRBJ1-2; abundance: .; CDR3aa: CASSLSETSNYGYTF
v_gene: TRBV10-3; j_gene: TRBJ2-5; abundance: .; CDR3aa: CAISTSTGEETQYF
v_gene: TRBV21-1; j_gene: TRBJ2-2; abundance: .; CDR3aa: CASSRTGSPGELFF
v_gene: TRBV19; j_gene: TRBJ2-3; abundance: .; CDR3aa: CASSMVAGFGTDTQYF
v_gene: TRBV9; j_gene: TRBJ1-1; abundance: .; CDR3aa: CASSVYPDSTFIMNTEAFF
v_gene: TRBV5-6; j_gene: TRBJ2-3; abundance: .; CDR3aa: CASSSRTSGGQTQYF
v_gene: TRBV9; j_gene: TRBJ2-2; abundance: .; CDR3aa: CASSPRDSTGELFF
v_gene: TRBV19; j_gene: TRBJ1-1; abundance: .; CDR3aa: CASSTFRDSEAFF
v_gene: TRBV7-9; j_gene: TRBJ1-1; abundance: .; CDR3aa: CASSRDGGTLNTEAFF
v_gene: TRBV6-5; j_gene: TRBJ2-5; abundance: .; CDR3aa: CASSYAYLMGRETQYF
v_gene: TRBV30; j_gene: TRBJ1-1; abundance: .; CDR3aa: CAWALGPTKTEAFF